Listed below are T cell receptor beta chains from one sample, sequenced in a study of Graves' ophthalmopathy and Graves' hyperthyroidism. MiXCR, applied by TCRdb to the multiplex PCR reads, yields one record per CDR3 protein. The sample consists of roughly 300,000 distinct CDR3 sequences, under 20% of them appearing once. The source material was peripheral blood. The receptors come from an adult man with Graves' ophthalmopathy. CDR3s include the opening cysteine and the closing phenylalanine or tryptophan. Each record gives: V gene, J gene, CDR3 protein.

V gene: TRBV5-1
J gene: TRBJ1-1
CDR3 protein: CASSLEQGTTEAFF

V gene: TRBV7-2
J gene: TRBJ2-7
CDR3 protein: CASSLGGTGAYEQYF

V gene: TRBV2
J gene: TRBJ2-7
CDR3 protein: CASSEIVDRGPYEQYF

V gene: TRBV6-2/TRBV6-3
J gene: TRBJ1-2
CDR3 protein: CASSYSPASGRGGYGYTF

V gene: TRBV2
J gene: TRBJ2-7
CDR3 protein: CASNGYDEQYF

V gene: TRBV20-1
J gene: TRBJ1-1
CDR3 protein: CSARGGGGLVMNTEAFF

V gene: TRBV12-3/TRBV12-4
J gene: TRBJ1-2
CDR3 protein: CASSPGPIYGYTF

V gene: TRBV6-5
J gene: TRBJ2-7
CDR3 protein: CASSYRYRASYEQYF

V gene: TRBV11-1
J gene: TRBJ1-2
CDR3 protein: CASSLVARDGYTF

V gene: TRBV2
J gene: TRBJ2-7
CDR3 protein: CAGGLGQYF

V gene: TRBV15
J gene: TRBJ2-5
CDR3 protein: CATSRQGQETQYF

V gene: TRBV15
J gene: TRBJ1-1
CDR3 protein: CATLQRPNTEAFF

V gene: TRBV19
J gene: TRBJ1-2
CDR3 protein: CASRISGGGGYTF

V gene: TRBV6-5
J gene: TRBJ2-7
CDR3 protein: CASRYVSGGTYEQYF

V gene: TRBV11-1
J gene: TRBJ1-2
CDR3 protein: CASIGVYGYTF

V gene: TRBV29-1
J gene: TRBJ2-5
CDR3 protein: CSVGQAEETQYF

V gene: TRBV19
J gene: TRBJ2-2
CDR3 protein: CASSRQGIAGELFF

V gene: TRBV27
J gene: TRBJ2-7
CDR3 protein: CASRLLGEPYEQYF

V gene: TRBV20-1
J gene: TRBJ1-2
CDR3 protein: CSAGQGSGDGYTF

V gene: TRBV24-1
J gene: TRBJ1-2
CDR3 protein: CATSDEGYGYTF

V gene: TRBV12-3/TRBV12-4
J gene: TRBJ2-7
CDR3 protein: CASSGNRNSYEQYF

V gene: TRBV12-3/TRBV12-4
J gene: TRBJ2-7
CDR3 protein: CASSTIAGGLYEQYF

V gene: TRBV28
J gene: TRBJ1-3
CDR3 protein: CASTSDRGNGNTIYF

V gene: TRBV12-3/TRBV12-4
J gene: TRBJ2-5
CDR3 protein: CASNRGRDKETQYF

V gene: TRBV24-1
J gene: TRBJ2-7
CDR3 protein: CATSAGLAAGEQYF

V gene: TRBV3-1
J gene: TRBJ2-5
CDR3 protein: CASSQGPSGSGQETQYF